The 10 T cell receptor beta chains listed next were all sequenced from one sample in a study of identical twins. A single record per CDR3 protein comes from TCRdb applying MiXCR to the 5' RACE reads. The sample has a few hundred thousand distinct CDR3 sequences; about 11% are singletons. The specimen was memory T cells sorted from blood. Receptors originate from a man aged 45-65 years in good health.

This clonotype has at least ten counts. The chain couples TRBV29-1 to TRBJ2-3; D gene ambiguous. The germline V gene encodes CDR1 SQVTM and CDR2 ANQGSEA. V was pared by 2 bases and J by 7 bases, with 10 bases between. This CDR3 contains 12 residues. CDR3 protein: CSVEPLENTQYF. CDR3 nucleotides: TGCAGCGTTGAACCGCTCGAAAATACGCAGTATTTT.

This clonotype was observed a few times. CDR3 sequence (DNA): TGTGCCAGCAGCTTATGGGCCGGGACCCGCACAGATACGCAGTATTTT. Translation gives CASSLWAGTRTDTQYF. The chain employs TRBV11-2 and TRBJ2-3; D is possibly TRBD1 or TRBD2 (5 bases each). Germline CDR1 is SGHAT and CDR2 is FQNNGV. V gave up 2 bases and J gave up 1 base, with 13 bases separating them. This CDR3 comprises 16 residues.

This clonotype was observed many times. V is TRBV21-1 and J is TRBJ2-7; TRBD2 is the table's D call, not checked against the DNA. TRBV21-1 is given as a pseudogene. The CDR3 is 19 amino acids. CDR3 DNA sequence: TGTGCCAGCAGCGGAGTTTCCGGGACTAGCGGGAGACACGCCTACGAGCAGTACTTC. It is translated as CASSGVSGTSGRHAYEQYF.

The V gene is TRBV12-3 or TRBV12-4, the J gene TRBJ1-2; tentatively, D is TRBD1 (6 bases). The CDR3 is 12 amino acids. Trimming pared 5 bases from V and 7 bases from J, leaving 11 bases between. The CDR3 DNA is TGTGCCAGCAGTCTGGGGGCAAGTGGCTACACCTTC. As protein: CASSLGASGYTF.

V and J are TRBV7-9 and TRBJ2-2, with TRBD2 matching over 14 bases. Germline CDR1 SEHNR, CDR2 FQNEAQ (reference sequence). The CDR3 has 15 residues. V lost 4 bases to trimming and J lost 6 bases; unmatched junction nucleotides: 1. CDR3 residues: CASSWTSGRSGELFF. CDR3 DNA: TGTGCCAGCAGCTGGACTAGCGGGAGGTCCGGGGAGCTGTTTTTT.

Regarding this clonotype: A much more abundant neighbour one base away suggests this may be a read error. J is TRBJ1-6 and V is TRBV3-1; D ambiguous. This CDR3 is 16 amino acids long. Germline CDR1 and CDR2: LGHDT and YNNKEL (reference sequence). The CDR3 reads CASSQGWKSYNLPLHF. The CDR3 nucleotides are TGTGCCAGCAGCCAGGGTTGGAAGAGCTATAATTTACCCCTCCACTTT.

This clonotype has only a few counts. The rearrangement uses TRBV20-1 and TRBJ1-2, with D maybe TRBD1 (5 bases). V dropped 5 bases and J dropped 2 bases, with 12 bases sitting between them. The CDR3 is made up of 13 amino acids. Germline-derived CDR1 and CDR2 are DFQATT and SNEGSKA (reference sequence). The CDR3 DNA sequence: TGCAGTGCTCGAAAGACAGCGAACTATGGCTACACCTTC. As protein: CSARKTANYGYTF.

This clonotype appeared many times. This chain connects TRBV6-2 or TRBV6-3 to TRBJ2-3; possible D gene TRBD1, 6 bases. V gave up 0 bases and J gave up 1 base, with 14 bases separating them. This CDR3 is 17 amino acids long. Germline assignment: CDR1 MNHEY and CDR2 SVGEGT. The CDR3 coding sequence is TGTGCCAGCAGTTACTCGGACAGCCTCTCTGGCACAGATACGCAGTATTTT. This gives the protein CASSYSDSLSGTDTQYF.

This clonotype was observed many times. The chain has TRBV7-9 and TRBJ2-3; D might be TRBD2 (6 bases). The CDR3 spans 16 residues. V lost 5 bases and J lost 5, with 20 bases in between. Germline loops: CDR1 SEHNR, CDR2 FQNEAQ (reference sequence). CDR3 amino acids: CASSPDTGRRIDTQYF. The CDR3 nucleotides are TGTGCCAGCAGCCCCGATACGGGGAGGAGGATAGATACGCAGTATTTT.

Only a few counts were recorded for this clonotype. J is TRBJ1-4 and V is TRBV7-8, with 8 bases lining up with TRBD1. V lost 5 bases and J lost 2; bases outside the gene matches: 19. The CDR3 spans 20 residues. The germline V gene has CDR1 SGHVS and CDR2 FQNEAQ. CDR3 sequence reads: CASSPNRGWTGPRTNEKLFF. CDR3 DNA: TGTGCCAGCAGCCCGAACAGGGGATGGACAGGGCCGAGGACTAATGAAAAACTGTTTTTT.